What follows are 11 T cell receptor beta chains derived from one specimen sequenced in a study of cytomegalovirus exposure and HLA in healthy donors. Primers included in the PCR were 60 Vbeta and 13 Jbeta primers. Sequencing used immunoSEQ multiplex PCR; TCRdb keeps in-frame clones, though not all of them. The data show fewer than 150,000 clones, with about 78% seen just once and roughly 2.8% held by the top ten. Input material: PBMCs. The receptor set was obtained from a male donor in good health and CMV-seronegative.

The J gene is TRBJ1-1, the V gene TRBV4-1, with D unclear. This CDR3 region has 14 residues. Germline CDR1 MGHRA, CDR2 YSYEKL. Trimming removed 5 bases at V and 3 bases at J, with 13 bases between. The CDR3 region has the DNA TGCGCCAGCAGCGAAAATCGAGGTCACACTGAAGCTTTCTTT. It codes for CASSENRGHTEAFF.

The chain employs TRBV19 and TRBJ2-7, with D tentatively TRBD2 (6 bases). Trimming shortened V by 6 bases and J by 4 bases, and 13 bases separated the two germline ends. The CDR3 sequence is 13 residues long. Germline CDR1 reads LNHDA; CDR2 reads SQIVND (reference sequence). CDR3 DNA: TGTGCCAGTAGCCCACCGGGACTGTACGAGCAGTACTTC. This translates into CASSPPGLYEQYF.

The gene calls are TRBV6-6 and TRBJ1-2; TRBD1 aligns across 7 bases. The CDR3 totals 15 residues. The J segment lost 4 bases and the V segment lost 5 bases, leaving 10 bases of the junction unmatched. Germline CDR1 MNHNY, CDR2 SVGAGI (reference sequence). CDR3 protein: CASSQTTGAVYGYTF. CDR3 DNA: TGTGCCAGCAGTCAGACCACAGGGGCGGTCTATGGCTACACCTTC.

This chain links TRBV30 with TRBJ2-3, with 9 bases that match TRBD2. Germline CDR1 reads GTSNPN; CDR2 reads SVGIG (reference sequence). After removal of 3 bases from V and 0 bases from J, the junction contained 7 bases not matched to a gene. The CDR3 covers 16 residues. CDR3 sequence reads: CAWSKVAGESTDTQYF. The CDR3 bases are TGTGCCTGGAGCAAGGTAGCGGGAGAAAGCACAGATACGCAGTATTTT.

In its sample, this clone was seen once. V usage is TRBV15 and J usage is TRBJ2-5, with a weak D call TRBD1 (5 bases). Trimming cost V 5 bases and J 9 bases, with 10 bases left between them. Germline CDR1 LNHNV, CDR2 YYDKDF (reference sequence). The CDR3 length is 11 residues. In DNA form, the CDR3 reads TGTGCCACCAGCGTACAGGCGGCCCAGTACTTC. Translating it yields CATSVQAAQYF. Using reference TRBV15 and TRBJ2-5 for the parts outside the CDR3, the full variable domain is DAMVIQNPRYQVTQFGKPVTLSCSQTLNHNVMYWYQQKSSQAPKLLFHYYDKDFNNEADTPDNFQSRRPNTSFCFLDIRSPGLGDTAMYLCATSVQAAQYFGPGTRLLVL.

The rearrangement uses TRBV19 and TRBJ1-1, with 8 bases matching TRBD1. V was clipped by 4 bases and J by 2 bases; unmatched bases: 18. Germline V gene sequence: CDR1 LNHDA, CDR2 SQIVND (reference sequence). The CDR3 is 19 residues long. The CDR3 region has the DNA TGTGCCAGTAGTACGTCAAGACAGGGGTTTGGGGGGCTTAACACTGAAGCTTTCTTT. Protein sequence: CASSTSRQGFGGLNTEAFF.

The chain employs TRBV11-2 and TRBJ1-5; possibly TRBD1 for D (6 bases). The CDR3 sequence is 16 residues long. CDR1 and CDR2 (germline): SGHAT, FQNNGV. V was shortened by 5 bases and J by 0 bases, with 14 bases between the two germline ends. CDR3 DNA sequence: TGTGCCAGCAGCCCGTTGACAGGCAATAGCAATCAGCCCCAGCATTTT. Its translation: CASSPLTGNSNQPQHF.

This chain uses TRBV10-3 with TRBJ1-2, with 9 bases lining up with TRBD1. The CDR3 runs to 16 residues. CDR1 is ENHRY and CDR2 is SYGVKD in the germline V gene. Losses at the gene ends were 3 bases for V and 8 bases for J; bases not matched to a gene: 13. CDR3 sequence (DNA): TGTGCCATCAGTGATACGACCCTTGACAGGGGGAAAGGCTACACCTTC. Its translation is CAISDTTLDRGKGYTF.

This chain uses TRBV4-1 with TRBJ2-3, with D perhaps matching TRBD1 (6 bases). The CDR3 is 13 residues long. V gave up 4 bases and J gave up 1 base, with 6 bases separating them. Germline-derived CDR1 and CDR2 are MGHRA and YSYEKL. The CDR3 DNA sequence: TGCGCCAGCAGCCCAGGGGGCACAGATACGCAGTATTTT. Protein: CASSPGGTDTQYF.

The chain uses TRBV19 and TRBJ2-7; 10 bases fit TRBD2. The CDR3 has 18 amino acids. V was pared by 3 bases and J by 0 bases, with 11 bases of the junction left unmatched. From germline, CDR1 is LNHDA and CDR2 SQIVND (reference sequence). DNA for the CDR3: TGTGCCAGTAGTATGGTTGGCCTAGCGGGAGAGAGCTCCTACGAGCAGTACTTC. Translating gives CASSMVGLAGESSYEQYF. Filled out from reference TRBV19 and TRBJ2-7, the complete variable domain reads DGGITQSPKYLFRKEGQNVTLSCEQNLNHDAMYWYRQDPGQGLRLIYYSQIVNDFQKGDIAEGYSVSREKKESFPLTVTSAQKNPTAFYLCASSMVGLAGESSYEQYFGPGTRLTVT.

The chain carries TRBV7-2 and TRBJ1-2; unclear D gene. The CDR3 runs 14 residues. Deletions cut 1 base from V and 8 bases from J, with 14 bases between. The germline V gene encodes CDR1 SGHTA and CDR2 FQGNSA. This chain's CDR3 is CASSLEFNPVGYTF. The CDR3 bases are TGTGCCAGCAGCTTAGAGTTTAACCCGGTGGGCTACACCTTC.